This TCR beta chain is drawn from a study of blood T cell repertoires in COVID-19. Looking at the study overall: COVID-19 samples, acute and convalescent, were from the United States, Italy and Spain. PBMCs, B-cell-depleted T cells, or T cells were the source of the cDNA or gDNA that made up the material.

In the authors' workflow: Using reference gene primer amplification, nucleated cell counts were estimated. Using immunoSEQ multiplex PCR, the repertoire was profiled, and TCRdb retains in-frame clones only, with some absent. From that table come the V and J calls and clone size; the DNA was used to work out D and trimming. This table holds approximately 110,000 clones, approximately 85% found once. This clone came up a few times. V was pared by 4 bases and J by 5 bases, with 1 base of the junction left unmatched. CDR3 size: 12 residues. Looked up from germline, CDR1 is MDHEN and CDR2 is SYDVKM. Specimen: peripheral blood. This clonotype was obtained from a woman of 80 years or more with COVID-19, enrolled during active disease. The chain couples TRBV28 to TRBJ1-2; TRBD1 aligns across 7 bases. The CDR3 DNA sequence: TGTGCCAGCAGTTCGGGACAGTATGGCTACACCTTC. Translated: CASSSGQYGYTF.